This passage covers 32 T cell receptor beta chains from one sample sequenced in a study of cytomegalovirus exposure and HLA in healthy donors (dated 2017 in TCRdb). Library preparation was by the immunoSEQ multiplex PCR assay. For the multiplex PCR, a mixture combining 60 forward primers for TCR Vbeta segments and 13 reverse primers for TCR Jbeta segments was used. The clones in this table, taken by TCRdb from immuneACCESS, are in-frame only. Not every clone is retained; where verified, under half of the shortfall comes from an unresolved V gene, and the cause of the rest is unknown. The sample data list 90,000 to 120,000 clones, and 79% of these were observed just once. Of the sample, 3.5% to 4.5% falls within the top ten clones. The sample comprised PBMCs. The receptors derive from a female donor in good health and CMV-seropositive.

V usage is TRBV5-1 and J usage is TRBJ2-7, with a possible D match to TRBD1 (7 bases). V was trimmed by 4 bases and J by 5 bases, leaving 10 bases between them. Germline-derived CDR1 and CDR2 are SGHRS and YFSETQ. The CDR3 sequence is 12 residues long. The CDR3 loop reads CASSGGTDEQYF. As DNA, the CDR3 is TGCGCCAGCAGCGGAGGGACAGACGAGCAGTACTTC.

In DNA form, the CDR3 reads TGTGCCAGCTACTCCCGGAGGTTGTACGAGCAGTACTTC. Protein product: CASYSRRLYEQYF. V and J are TRBV6-1 and TRBJ2-7; possibly TRBD2 for D (5 bases). Trimming cost V 8 bases and J 4 bases, with 15 bases left between them. The CDR3 contains 13 residues. Germline V gene sequence: CDR1 MNHNS, CDR2 SASEGT.

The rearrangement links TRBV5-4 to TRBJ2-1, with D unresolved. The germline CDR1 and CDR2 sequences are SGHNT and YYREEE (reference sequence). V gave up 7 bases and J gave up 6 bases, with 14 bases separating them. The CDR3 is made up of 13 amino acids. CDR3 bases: TGTGCCAGCGGAGATTGGAGTGTCAATGAGCAGTTCTTC. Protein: CASGDWSVNEQFF.

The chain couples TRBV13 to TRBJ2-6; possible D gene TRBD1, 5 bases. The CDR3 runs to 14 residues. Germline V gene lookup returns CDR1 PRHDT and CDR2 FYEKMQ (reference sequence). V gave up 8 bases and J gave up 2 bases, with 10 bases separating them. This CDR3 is CASGRAPGANVLTF. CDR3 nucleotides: TGTGCCAGCGGCAGGGCGCCTGGGGCCAACGTCCTGACTTTC.

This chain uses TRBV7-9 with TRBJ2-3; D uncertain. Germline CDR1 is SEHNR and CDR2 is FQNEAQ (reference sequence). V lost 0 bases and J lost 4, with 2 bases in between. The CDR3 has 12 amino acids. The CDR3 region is CASSLAADTQYF. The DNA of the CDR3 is TGTGCCAGCAGCTTAGCCGCAGATACGCAGTATTTT.

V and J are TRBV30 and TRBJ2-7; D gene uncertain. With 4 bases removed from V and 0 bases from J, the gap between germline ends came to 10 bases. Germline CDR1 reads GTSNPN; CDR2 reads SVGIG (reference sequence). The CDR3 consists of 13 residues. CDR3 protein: CAWKAPSSYEQYF. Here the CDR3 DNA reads TGTGCCTGGAAAGCCCCGAGCTCCTACGAGCAGTACTTC.

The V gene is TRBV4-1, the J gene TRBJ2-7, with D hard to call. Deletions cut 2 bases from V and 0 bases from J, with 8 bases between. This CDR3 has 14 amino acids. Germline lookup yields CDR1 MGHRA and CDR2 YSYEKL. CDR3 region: CASSQSPNSYEQYF. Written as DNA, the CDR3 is TGCGCCAGCAGCCAATCCCCCAACTCCTACGAGCAGTACTTC.

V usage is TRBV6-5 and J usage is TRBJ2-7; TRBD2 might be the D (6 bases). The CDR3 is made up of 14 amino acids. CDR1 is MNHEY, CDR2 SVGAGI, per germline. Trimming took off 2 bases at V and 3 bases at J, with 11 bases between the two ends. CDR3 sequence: CASSYASESYEQYF. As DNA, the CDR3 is TGTGCCAGCAGTTACGCTAGCGAGAGCTACGAGCAGTACTTC.

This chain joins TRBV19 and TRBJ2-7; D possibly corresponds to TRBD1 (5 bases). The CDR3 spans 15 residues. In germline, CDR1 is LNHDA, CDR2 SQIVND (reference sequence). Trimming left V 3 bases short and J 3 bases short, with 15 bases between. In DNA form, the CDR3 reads TGTGCCAGTAGTATTCAGGGTTCCCCTCTCTACGAGCAGTACTTC. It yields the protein CASSIQGSPLYEQYF.

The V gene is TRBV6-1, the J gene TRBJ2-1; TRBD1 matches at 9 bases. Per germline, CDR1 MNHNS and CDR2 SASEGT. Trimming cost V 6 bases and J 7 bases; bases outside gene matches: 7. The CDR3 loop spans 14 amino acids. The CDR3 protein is CASSRDRVLNEQFF. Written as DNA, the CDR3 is TGTGCCAGCAGCCGGGACAGGGTCCTTAATGAGCAGTTCTTC.

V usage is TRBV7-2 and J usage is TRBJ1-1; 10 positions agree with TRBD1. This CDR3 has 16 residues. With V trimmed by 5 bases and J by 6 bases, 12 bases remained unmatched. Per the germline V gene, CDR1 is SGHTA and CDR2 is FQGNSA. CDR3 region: CASSRGDRGSSSEAFF. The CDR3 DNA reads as TGTGCCAGCAGCCGGGGGGACAGGGGATCGTCTTCTGAAGCTTTCTTT. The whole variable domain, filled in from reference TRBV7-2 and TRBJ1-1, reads GAGVSQSPSNKVTEKGKDVELRCDPISGHTALYWYRQSLGQGLEFLIYFQGNSAPDKSGLPSDRFSAERTGGSVSTLTIQRTQQEDSAVYLCASSRGDRGSSSEAFFGQGTRLTVV.

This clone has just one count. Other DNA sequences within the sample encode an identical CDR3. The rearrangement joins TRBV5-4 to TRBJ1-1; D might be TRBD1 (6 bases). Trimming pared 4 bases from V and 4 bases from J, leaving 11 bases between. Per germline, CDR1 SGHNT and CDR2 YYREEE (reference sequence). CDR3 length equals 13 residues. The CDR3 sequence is CASSTTGFTEAFF. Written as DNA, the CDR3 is TGTGCCAGCAGCACTACAGGGTTCACTGAAGCTTTCTTT.

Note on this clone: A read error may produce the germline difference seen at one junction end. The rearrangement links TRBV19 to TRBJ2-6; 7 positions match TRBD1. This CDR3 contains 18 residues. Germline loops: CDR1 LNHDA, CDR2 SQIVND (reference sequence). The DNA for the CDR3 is TGTGCCAGTAGTACTTCTGAGGGACAGATCTCTGGGGCCAACGGCCTGACTTTC. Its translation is CASSTSEGQISGANGLTF.

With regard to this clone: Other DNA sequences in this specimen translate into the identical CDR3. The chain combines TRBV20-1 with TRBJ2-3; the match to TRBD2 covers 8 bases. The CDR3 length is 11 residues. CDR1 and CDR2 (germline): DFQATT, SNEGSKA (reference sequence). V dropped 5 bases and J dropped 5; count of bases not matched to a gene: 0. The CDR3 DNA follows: TGCAGTGCTCGGGGGGGAGATACGCAGTATTTT. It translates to CSARGGDTQYF.

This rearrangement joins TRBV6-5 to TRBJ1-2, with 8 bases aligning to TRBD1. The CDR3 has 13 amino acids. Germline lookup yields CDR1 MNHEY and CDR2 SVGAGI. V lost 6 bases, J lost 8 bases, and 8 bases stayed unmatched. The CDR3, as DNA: TGTGCCAGCAGCCGGGACAGGCATCTCGGCTACACCTTC. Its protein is CASSRDRHLGYTF.

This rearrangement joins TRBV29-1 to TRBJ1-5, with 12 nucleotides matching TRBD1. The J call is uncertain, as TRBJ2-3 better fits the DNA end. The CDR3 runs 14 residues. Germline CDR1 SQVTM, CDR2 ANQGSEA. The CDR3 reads CSVGDRGQNQPQYF. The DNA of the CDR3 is TGCAGCGTGGGGGACAGGGGGCAGAATCAGCCCCAGTATTTT.

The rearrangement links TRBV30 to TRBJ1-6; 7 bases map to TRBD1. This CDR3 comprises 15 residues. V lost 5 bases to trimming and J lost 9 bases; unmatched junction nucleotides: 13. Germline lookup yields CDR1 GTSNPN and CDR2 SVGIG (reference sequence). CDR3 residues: CAWDRNRGYGSPLHF. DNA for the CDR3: TGTGCCTGGGATAGAAACAGGGGCTACGGTTCACCCCTCCACTTT.

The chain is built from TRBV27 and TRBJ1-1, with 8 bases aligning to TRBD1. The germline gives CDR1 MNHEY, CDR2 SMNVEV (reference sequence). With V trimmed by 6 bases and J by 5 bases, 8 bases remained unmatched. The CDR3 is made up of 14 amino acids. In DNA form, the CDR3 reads TGTGCCAGCAGGCAGACAGGGGTCCGTACTGAAGCTTTCTTT. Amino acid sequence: CASRQTGVRTEAFF.

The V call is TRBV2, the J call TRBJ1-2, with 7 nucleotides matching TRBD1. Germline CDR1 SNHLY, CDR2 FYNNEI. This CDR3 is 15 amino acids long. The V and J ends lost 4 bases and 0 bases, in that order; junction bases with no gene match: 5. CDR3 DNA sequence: TGTGCCAGCAGTGTAAGGCAGGGGGCTAACTATGGCTACACCTTC. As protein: CASSVRQGANYGYTF. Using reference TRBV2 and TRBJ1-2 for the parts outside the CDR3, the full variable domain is EPEVTQTPSHQVTQMGQEVILRCVPISNHLYFYWYRQILGQKVEFLVSFYNNEISEKSEIFDDQFSVERPDGSNFTLKIRSTKLEDSAMYFCASSVRQGANYGYTFGSGTRLTVV.

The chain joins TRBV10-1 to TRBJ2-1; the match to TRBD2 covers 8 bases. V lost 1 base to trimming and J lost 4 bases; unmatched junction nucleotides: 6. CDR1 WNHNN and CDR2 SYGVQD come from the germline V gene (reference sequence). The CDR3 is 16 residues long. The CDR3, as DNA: TGCGCCAGCAGTGAGTTGAGCGGGGGTGGATACAATGAGCAGTTCTTC. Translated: CASSELSGGGYNEQFF.

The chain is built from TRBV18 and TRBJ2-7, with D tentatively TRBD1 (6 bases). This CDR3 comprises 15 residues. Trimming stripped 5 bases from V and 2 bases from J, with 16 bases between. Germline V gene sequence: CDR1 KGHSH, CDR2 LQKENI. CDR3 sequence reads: CASSSAQGLAYEQYF. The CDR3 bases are TGTGCCAGCTCATCCGCACAGGGTTTGGCCTACGAGCAGTACTTC.

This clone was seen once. The CDR3 nucleotides are TGTGCCAGTAGTATTTACGGGGGATTAGCAGATACGCAGTATTTT. Its translation: CASSIYGGLADTQYF. The V and J genes are TRBV19 and TRBJ2-3; D is perhaps TRBD2 (6 bases). The CDR3 contains 15 residues. Per the germline V gene, CDR1 is LNHDA and CDR2 is SQIVND (reference sequence). V lost 3 bases and J 4 bases, leaving 14 bases between the germline ends.

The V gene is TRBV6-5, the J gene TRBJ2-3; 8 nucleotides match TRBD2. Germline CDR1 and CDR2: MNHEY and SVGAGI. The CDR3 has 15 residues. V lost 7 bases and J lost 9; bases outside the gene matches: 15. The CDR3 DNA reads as TGTGCCAGCACCGGGGCGGGGGGTACTACTGGGACGCAGTATTTT. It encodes CASTGAGGTTGTQYF.

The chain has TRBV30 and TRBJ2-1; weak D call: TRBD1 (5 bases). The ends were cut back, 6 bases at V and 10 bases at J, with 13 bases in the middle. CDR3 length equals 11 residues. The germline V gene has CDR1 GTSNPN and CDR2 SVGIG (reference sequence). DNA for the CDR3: TGTGCCTGTATGAGTGCAGGGGAGCAGTTCTTC. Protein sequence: CACMSAGEQFF.

The CDR3 here is CASSRDRGNSPLHF. Written as DNA, the CDR3 is TGTGCCAGCTCCCGGGACAGGGGGAATTCACCCCTCCACTTT. V is TRBV18 and J is TRBJ1-6; 11 bases fit TRBD1. Looked up from germline, CDR1 is KGHSH and CDR2 is LQKENI. V shed 6 bases and J 7 bases; nucleotides not matched to a gene: 2. The CDR3 loop spans 14 amino acids.

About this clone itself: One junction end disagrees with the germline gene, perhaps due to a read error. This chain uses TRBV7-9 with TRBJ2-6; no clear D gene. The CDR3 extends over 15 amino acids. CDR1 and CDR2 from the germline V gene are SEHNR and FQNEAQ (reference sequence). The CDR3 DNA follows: TGTTCCAGCAGCTCGCTTAGCCCTGGGGCCAACGTCCTGACTTTC. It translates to CSSSSLSPGANVLTF.

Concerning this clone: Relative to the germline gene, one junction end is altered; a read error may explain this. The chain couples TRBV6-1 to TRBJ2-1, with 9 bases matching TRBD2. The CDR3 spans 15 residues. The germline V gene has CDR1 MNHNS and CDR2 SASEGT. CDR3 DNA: TGTGCCAGCAGCGAAGGGACTAGCCGGGCCCATGAGCAGTTCTTC. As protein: CASSEGTSRAHEQFF.

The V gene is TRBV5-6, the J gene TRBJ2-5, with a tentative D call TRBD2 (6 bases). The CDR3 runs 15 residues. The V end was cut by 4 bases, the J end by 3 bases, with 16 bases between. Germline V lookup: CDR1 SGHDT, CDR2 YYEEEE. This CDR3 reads CASSPTSLQEETQYF. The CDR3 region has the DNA TGTGCCAGCAGCCCGACTAGTCTCCAGGAAGAGACCCAGTACTTC.

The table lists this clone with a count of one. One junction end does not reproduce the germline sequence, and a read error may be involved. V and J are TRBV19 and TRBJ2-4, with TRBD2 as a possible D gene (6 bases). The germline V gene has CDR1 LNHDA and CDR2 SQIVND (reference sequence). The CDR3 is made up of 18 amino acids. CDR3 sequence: CASSSHRPGALAKNSQYF. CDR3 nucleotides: TGTGCCAGTAGTTCCCACCGTCCGGGAGCCCTAGCCAAAAACAGTCAGTACTTC.

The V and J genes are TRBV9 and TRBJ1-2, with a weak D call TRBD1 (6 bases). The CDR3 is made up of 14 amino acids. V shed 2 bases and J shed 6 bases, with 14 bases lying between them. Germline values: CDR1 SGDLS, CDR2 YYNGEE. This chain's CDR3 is CASSVWGGANGYTF. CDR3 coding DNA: TGTGCCAGCAGCGTGTGGGGGGGGGCGAATGGCTACACCTTC.

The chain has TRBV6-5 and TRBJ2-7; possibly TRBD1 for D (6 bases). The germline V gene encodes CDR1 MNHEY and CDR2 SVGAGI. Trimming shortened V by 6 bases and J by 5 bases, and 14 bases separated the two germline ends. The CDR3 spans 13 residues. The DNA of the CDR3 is TGTGCCAGCAGGCCACAGGGTGGCAACGAGCAGTACTTC. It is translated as CASRPQGGNEQYF.

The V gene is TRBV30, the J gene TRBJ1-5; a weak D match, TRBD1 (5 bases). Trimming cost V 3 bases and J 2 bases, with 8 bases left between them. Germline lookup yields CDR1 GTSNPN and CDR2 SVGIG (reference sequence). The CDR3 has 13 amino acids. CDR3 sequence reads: CAWSGGGNQPQHF. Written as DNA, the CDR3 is TGTGCCTGGAGCGGAGGGGGCAATCAGCCCCAGCATTTT.